This section outlines one T cell receptor beta chain sequence together with its context. This receptor's antigen is unknown. Per-nucleotide qualities are absent, and no much larger clonotype sits a single base away. The data originate from a study of OX40 agonist ivuxolimab in advanced cancers. Regarding the complete study: Ivuxolimab was an agonistic, fully human IgG2 monoclonal antibody directed against OX40 (CD134), a costimulatory receptor. The dose-escalation cohort was 82.7% male with a mean age of roughly 60 years, ranging from roughly 20 to 80. Intravenous ivuxolimab was administered to patients every 2 weeks at six dose levels: 0.01, 0.1, 0.3, 1.5, 3 and 10 mg/kg. The paper describes the monotherapy dose-escalation part (N = 52 patients) of the phase I trial of ivuxolimab. Peripheral TCRbeta sequencing was intended to test whether TCR sequence diversity was altered and clonal T-cell expansion was caused by ivuxolimab. Partial responses occurred in three dose-escalation patients, of whom one had hepatocellular carcinoma and two had cutaneous melanoma. Prior anti-PD-1, anti-PD-L1 or anti-CTLA-4 therapy was permitted, and checkpoint inhibitors had been received by more than 35% of dose-escalation patients. Of the approximately 50 dose-escalation patients, hepatocellular carcinoma was present in roughly 19, melanoma in approximately 15, renal cell carcinoma in 9 and head and neck cancer in 9. The paper as a whole reports these results and caveats: Clonal expansion of both CD4+ and CD8+ blood T cells was observed from baseline to week 6 at doses 0.1 to 3.0 mg/kg. After ivuxolimab, expanded clones were on average more numerous among CD8+ T cells than among CD4+ T cells. Which antigens the clonally expanded peripheral T cells were specific for was not determined. In the 0.1-3.0 mg/kg groups, partial responders had among the lowest normalized peripheral clonal expansion, particularly in CD8+ T cells. Low levels of normalized T-cell clonal expansion were also seen in some nonresponding patients.

The trial excluded patients who had a history of autoimmune disease or who were on systemic immunosuppression. Peripheral blood for TCR sequencing was collected from all dose cohorts at baseline, on cycle 4 day 1, and on cycle 7 day 1. The samples were drawn from a first-in-human, open-label, multicenter phase I dose-escalation trial of ivuxolimab. Adults with locally advanced or metastatic melanoma, renal cell, hepatocellular, or head and neck squamous cell carcinoma were enrolled in the trial. Before TCR sequencing, CD4+ and CD8+ T cells were separately sorted from peripheral blood. The trim is 5 bases for V and 2 bases for J, with a gap of 17 bases between the germline ends. CDR1 and CDR2 are read off the germline V gene (reference sequence) as MNHEY and SMNVEV. The CDR3, from cysteine to phenylalanine, totals 16 residues. Only the CDR3 DNA stays, 48 bases, in frame from base 1. Genomic DNA was isolated from the sorted cells so that the TCRbeta CDR3 region could be sequenced. The immunoSEQ Assay was used to sequence the TCRbeta CDR3 regions. Imported from immuneACCESS, the table was reduced by TCRdb to in-frame sequences with V and J called. These copies leave out some clones; in studies compared against another copy, an unresolved V gene accounts for under half, and the cause of the remainder is not known. For this sample the table gives 63,000 or so clones, of which roughly nine tenths were detected only once. The ten top clones hold roughly 4% of the sample.

The sequencing used CD4+ or CD8+ T cells sorted from blood, collected in a trial of the OX40 agonist ivuxolimab. The V and J genes are TRBV27 and TRBJ2-3; the D segment might be TRBD1 or TRBD2, since each matches 5 bases. This receptor was obtained from an adult with an advanced solid tumor such as melanoma, head and neck, liver or kidney cancer. This receptor has the CDR3 CASSPRDLFVTDTQYF. The DNA reads TGTGCCAGCAGTCCCCGGGACCTATTTGTCACAGATACGCAGTATTTT.